Following are 25 T cell receptor beta chains from one sample sequenced in a study of shared clonotypes between healthy human individuals. Assay used: immunoSEQ multiplex PCR; TCRdb lists only in-frame clones, some missing. The data contain millions of clones, just over 90% of them singletons. The sample comprised naive CD4+ T cells sorted from blood. The subset denotes: CD45RA+ positively selected. The receptors derive from a man between 18 and 29 years old in good health.

This chain joins TRBV7-9 and TRBJ1-4, with D possibly TRBD1 on 5 matching bases. The CDR3 is made up of 12 amino acids. CDR1 and CDR2 (germline): SEHNR, FQNEAQ (reference sequence). V was trimmed by 2 bases and J by 10 bases, leaving 8 bases between them. This CDR3 reads CASSLLGGKLFF. The CDR3 nucleotides are TGTGCCAGCAGCTTATTGGGGGGAAAACTGTTTTTT. The full variable domain, completed using reference TRBV7-9 and TRBJ1-4, is DTGVSQNPRHKITKRGQNVTFRCDPISEHNRLYWYRQTLGQGPEFLTYFQNEAQLEKSRLLSDRFSAERPKGSFSTLEIQRTEQGDSAMYLCASSLLGGKLFFGSGTQLSVL.

A word on this clone: The sample contains more than one DNA sequence encoding this CDR3. The V gene is TRBV5-1, the J gene TRBJ2-3; either TRBD1 or TRBD2 may supply D (6 bases each). Germline CDR1 SGHRS, CDR2 YFSETQ. The V end was cut by 3 bases, the J end by 3 bases, with 14 bases between. This CDR3 is 15 amino acids long. Here the CDR3 reads CASSSGGGLTDTQYF. CDR3 DNA: TGCGCCAGCAGCTCTGGAGGGGGGTTGACAGATACGCAGTATTTT. The full variable domain, its missing parts supplied by reference TRBV5-1 and TRBJ2-3, is KAGVTQTPRYLIKTRGQQVTLSCSPISGHRSVSWYQQTPGQGLQFLFEYFSETQRNKGNFPGRFSGRQFSNSRSEMNVSTLELGDSALYLCASSSGGGLTDTQYFGPGTRLTVL.

The chain links TRBV11-2 to TRBJ1-2; a possible D gene is TRBD1 (6 bases). Trimming left V 5 bases short and J 3 bases short, with 10 bases between. CDR3 length: 13 residues. The germline V gene has CDR1 SGHAT and CDR2 FQNNGV. CDR3 sequence reads: CASSVQGDYGYTF. The CDR3 nucleotides read TGTGCCAGCAGCGTACAGGGAGACTATGGCTACACCTTC.

The chain joins TRBV5-1 to TRBJ2-7; 10 bases map to TRBD2. CDR1 and CDR2 (germline): SGHRS, YFSETQ. This CDR3 has 14 amino acids. V was pared by 4 bases and J by 6 bases, with 7 bases of the junction left unmatched. The CDR3 DNA sequence: TGCGCCAGCAGCACCGGGACTAGCGTTAGCGAGCAGTACTTC. As protein: CASSTGTSVSEQYF.

Of note for this clone: The same CDR3 is also encoded by other DNA sequences in this sample. This chain joins TRBV5-6 and TRBJ1-3, with D possibly matching TRBD1 (5 bases). The CDR3 loop spans 15 amino acids. Trimming left V 3 bases short and J 0 bases short, with 10 bases between. CDR1 and CDR2 from the germline V gene are SGHDT and YYEEEE. The CDR3 DNA follows: TGTGCCAGCAGCTCGGGGCGGATCTCTGGAAACACCATATATTTT. Protein: CASSSGRISGNTIYF.

Concerning this clone: The sample contains more than one DNA sequence encoding this CDR3. The V gene is TRBV5-1, the J gene TRBJ1-4; a possible D gene is TRBD1 (6 bases). CDR1 SGHRS and CDR2 YFSETQ come from the germline V gene. The CDR3 contains 14 residues. The germline V and J ends were trimmed by 3 bases and 3 bases, with 9 bases remaining between them. The CDR3 DNA sequence: TGCGCCAGCAGCTCATCAGGGGCTAATGAAAAACTGTTTTTT. Protein sequence: CASSSSGANEKLFF.

The J gene is TRBJ2-7, the V gene TRBV23-1; 15 positions agree with TRBD2. TRBV23-1 is flagged as an ORF with uncertain function. Trimming at V came to 4 bases and at J to 7 bases, leaving 17 bases not matched to a gene. This CDR3 comprises 19 residues. Here the CDR3 DNA reads TGCGCCAGCAGTCCCCTATCCGGGACTAGCGGGAGGCCTGTGGTGGAGCAGTACTTC. It specifies CASSPLSGTSGRPVVEQYF.

The chain employs TRBV6-1 and TRBJ1-4; D gene uncertain. Trimming cost V 6 bases and J 1 base, with 9 bases left between them. Germline V gene lookup returns CDR1 MNHNS and CDR2 SASEGT. CDR3 size: 14 residues. CDR3 sequence: CASRIHRTNEKLFF. DNA for the CDR3: TGTGCCAGCAGGATACACAGAACTAATGAAAAACTGTTTTTT.

This clone was seen only a few times. This chain joins TRBV7-2 and TRBJ1-6; D is undetermined. The CDR3 runs 12 residues. The germline CDR1 and CDR2 sequences are SGHTA and FQGNSA. V lost 7 bases, J lost 8 bases, and 9 bases lay in between. The CDR3 DNA reads as TGTGCCAGCACCCGATCCGATTCACCCCTCCACTTT. Translated, it gives CASTRSDSPLHF.

This chain joins TRBV9 and TRBJ2-2; 8 bases are a match to TRBD1. The germline gives CDR1 SGDLS, CDR2 YYNGEE. This CDR3 comprises 16 residues. J gave up 0 bases and V 6 bases, and 7 bases lay outside the gene matches. The DNA for the CDR3 is TGTGCCAGCACCCGGACAGGGACCTCGAACACCGGGGAGCTGTTTTTT. Protein product: CASTRTGTSNTGELFF.

V gene TRBV9 combines with J gene TRBJ2-5, with a possible D match to TRBD1 (7 bases). Trimming left V 0 bases short and J 5 bases short, with 14 bases between. The CDR3 runs to 15 residues. Germline CDR1 and CDR2: SGDLS and YYNGEE. CDR3 loop: CASSVDPGGGETQYF. CDR3 sequence (DNA): TGTGCCAGCAGCGTAGACCCCGGAGGGGGCGAGACCCAGTACTTC.

This chain uses TRBV5-5 with TRBJ1-5, with unresolved D. This CDR3 has 14 residues. The V end was cut by 0 bases, the J end by 4 bases, with 8 bases between. CDR1 and CDR2 from the germline V gene are SGHKS and YYEKEE (reference sequence). The DNA for the CDR3 is TGTGCCAGCAGCTTGGCTTCCGGAAATCAGCCCCAGCATTTT. The encoded protein is CASSLASGNQPQHF.

The chain employs TRBV6-1 and TRBJ1-4, with 11 bases that match TRBD1. Per germline, CDR1 MNHNS and CDR2 SASEGT. The CDR3 is 14 amino acids. V shed 6 bases, J shed 11 bases, and the junction held 8 bases outside the gene matches. As DNA, the CDR3 is TGTGCCAGCAGACCCGGGACAGGGGGAAAGAAACTGTTTTTT. Residues: CASRPGTGGKKLFF.

The CDR3 region is CASSTDRDRSYGYTF. In nucleotides, the CDR3 is TGTGCCAGCAGCACGGACCGGGACAGGTCTTATGGCTACACCTTC. This chain joins TRBV6-1 and TRBJ1-2, with 8 bases fitting TRBD1. Per the germline V gene, CDR1 is MNHNS and CDR2 is SASEGT. V lost 6 bases and J lost 5; bases outside the gene matches: 11. The CDR3 runs to 15 residues.

The chain joins TRBV30 to TRBJ2-1; no clear D. V was trimmed by 0 bases and J by 4 bases, leaving 13 bases between them. CDR1 and CDR2 from the germline V gene are GTSNPN and SVGIG (reference sequence). The CDR3 is 15 residues long. In DNA form, the CDR3 reads TGTGCCTGGAGTGTAAAGGGTGGTGGGTACAATGAGCAGTTCTTC. Protein product: CAWSVKGGGYNEQFF.

The chain links TRBV6-4 to TRBJ1-5, with 8 bases fitting TRBD1. V lost 8 bases, J lost 2 bases, and 20 bases stayed unmatched. Germline CDR1 and CDR2: MRHNA and SNTAGT. The CDR3 length is 19 residues. The CDR3 spells CASYTPRDRKNSGNQPQHF. As DNA, the CDR3 is TGTGCCAGCTATACCCCTCGGGACAGGAAAAACTCAGGCAATCAGCCCCAGCATTTT.

This CDR3 reads CATRGPGNEKLFF. The CDR3 bases are TGTGCCACCAGGGGGCCGGGTAATGAAAAACTGTTTTTT. The chain combines TRBV6-1 with TRBJ1-4, with TRBD1 identical over 8 bases. Germline assignment: CDR1 MNHNS and CDR2 SASEGT. The CDR3 covers 13 residues. V was pared by 10 bases and J by 4 bases, with 5 bases of the junction left unmatched.

The CDR3 DNA is TGTGCCAGTAGTCCGCGGCACCATAGCGGGTATGGCTACACCTTC. Translated, it gives CASSPRHHSGYGYTF. This chain uses TRBV19 with TRBJ1-2, with D uncertain. Germline CDR1 is LNHDA and CDR2 is SQIVND (reference sequence). V was pared by 5 bases and J by 5 bases, with 18 bases between. This CDR3 is built from 15 residues.

The CDR3 DNA reads TGTGCCAGCACCCCCCCCGTACGGGGGGCACACTCCTTCCTTCTAGAGACCCAGTACTTC. Amino acid sequence: CASTPPVRGAHSFLLETQYF. The rearrangement joins TRBV28 to TRBJ2-5; weak D call: TRBD2 (7 bases). Trimming left V 7 bases short and J 4 bases short, with 34 bases between. CDR3 length: 20 amino acids. Germline values: CDR1 MDHEN, CDR2 SYDVKM.

This clone was seen once. The chain couples TRBV9 to TRBJ2-2, with TRBD2 identical over 13 bases. The junction had 6 bases not matched to a gene; V was cut back by 2 bases and J by 8 bases. Germline CDR1 reads SGDLS; CDR2 reads YYNGEE. This CDR3 comprises 16 residues. In DNA, the CDR3 is TGTGCCAGCAGCGTGTGGGGACTAGCGGGGTCGGGGGAGCTGTTTTTT. This codes for CASSVWGLAGSGELFF.

This chain links TRBV5-1 with TRBJ1-2; 7 nucleotides agree with TRBD1. Germline V gene lookup returns CDR1 SGHRS and CDR2 YFSETQ. Unmatched junction bases numbered 7, after V lost 1 base and J lost 4 bases. The CDR3 extends over 15 amino acids. The CDR3 DNA is TGCGCCAGCAGCTTGATGGCAGGGGGGATCTATGGCTACACCTTC. It translates to CASSLMAGGIYGYTF. The whole variable domain, remainder taken from reference TRBV5-1 and TRBJ1-2, is KAGVTQTPRYLIKTRGQQVTLSCSPISGHRSVSWYQQTPGQGLQFLFEYFSETQRNKGNFPGRFSGRQFSNSRSEMNVSTLELGDSALYLCASSLMAGGIYGYTFGSGTRLTVV.

CDR3 DNA sequence: TGTGCCAGCAGCCCCGGACAGGGCGACACCGGGGAGCTGTTTTTT. It encodes CASSPGQGDTGELFF. The chain employs TRBV7-2 and TRBJ2-2, with 8 bases matching TRBD1. The CDR3 loop spans 15 amino acids. The trim removed 5 bases at V and 3 bases at J, leaving 5 bases unmatched. CDR1 SGHTA and CDR2 FQGNSA come from the germline V gene.

V and J are TRBV6-5 and TRBJ2-1; D is possibly TRBD2 (6 bases). With 2 bases removed from V and 8 bases from J, the gap between germline ends came to 13 bases. CDR3 length equals 14 residues. Germline V CDR1 and CDR2: MNHEY, SVGAGI. The CDR3 here is CASSYRGLHDEQFF. The CDR3 nucleotides are TGTGCCAGCAGTTACCGGGGACTTCACGATGAGCAGTTCTTC.

The chain recombines TRBV4-2 with TRBJ1-1; a possible D gene is TRBD1 (6 bases). The CDR3 spans 14 residues. V gave up 3 bases and J gave up 1 base, with 9 bases separating them. Germline CDR1 and CDR2: LGHNA and YNFKEQ. The CDR3 DNA sequence: TGTGCCAGCAGCCATTTACAGGGGAACACTGAAGCTTTCTTT. It encodes CASSHLQGNTEAFF.

The chain couples TRBV12-5 to TRBJ1-2, with D tentatively TRBD1 (6 bases). V shed 1 base and J shed 5 bases, with 17 bases lying between them. Germline-derived CDR1 and CDR2 are LGHNT and FRNRAP. CDR3 size: 16 residues. Here the CDR3 DNA reads TGTGCTAGTGGTTTGGGTATAAAGGGGGAGGAGTATGGCTACACCTTC. Translation: CASGLGIKGEEYGYTF.